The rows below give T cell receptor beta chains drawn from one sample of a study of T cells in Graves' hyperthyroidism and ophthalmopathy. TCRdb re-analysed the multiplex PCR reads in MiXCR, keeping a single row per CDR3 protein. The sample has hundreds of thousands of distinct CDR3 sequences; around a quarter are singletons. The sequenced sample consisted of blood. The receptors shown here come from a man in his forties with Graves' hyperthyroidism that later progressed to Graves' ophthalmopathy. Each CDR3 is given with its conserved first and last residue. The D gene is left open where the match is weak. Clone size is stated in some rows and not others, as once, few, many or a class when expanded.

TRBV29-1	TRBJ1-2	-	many	TGCAGCGTTCGGGACATCTACAACTATGGCTACACCTTC	CSVRDIYNYGYTF
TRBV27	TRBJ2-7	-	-	TGTGCCAGCAGTTTAGTATCCGGGGGAGCCTACGAGCAGTACTTC	CASSLVSGGAYEQYF
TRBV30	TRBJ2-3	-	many	TGTGCCTGGAGTAGGGACCGGAGCACAGATACGCAGTATTTT	CAWSRDRSTDTQYF
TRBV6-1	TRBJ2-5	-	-	TGTGCCAGCGCCACCGTGGGTGGGGAGACCCAGTACTTC	CASATVGGETQYF
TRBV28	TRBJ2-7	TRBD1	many	TGTGCCAGCAGTTCACATTCCGGGGACAGGGCCCACGAGCAGTACTTC	CASSSHSGDRAHEQYF
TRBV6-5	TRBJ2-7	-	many	TGTGCCAGCAGTTCGGACTGGAACTACGAGCAGTACTTC	CASSSDWNYEQYF
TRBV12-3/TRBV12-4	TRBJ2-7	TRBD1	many	TGTGCCAGCAGATTACGACAGGGGGCTTCCTACGAGCAGTACTTC	CASRLRQGASYEQYF
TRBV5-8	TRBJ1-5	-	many	TGTGCCAGCAGCCTCGGGGGGATCGATCCCCAGCATTTT	CASSLGGIDPQHF
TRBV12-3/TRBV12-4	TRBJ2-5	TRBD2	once	TGTGCCAGCAGTTTACATAGCGGGAGTGAGACCCAGTACTTC	CASSLHSGSETQYF
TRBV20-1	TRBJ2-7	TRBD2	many	TGCAGTGCTAGAGGATTAGCGGGGACCGAGCAGTACTTC	CSARGLAGTEQYF
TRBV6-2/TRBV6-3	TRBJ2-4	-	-	TGTGCCAGCAGTTACGTAGGGAACATTCAGTACTTC	CASSYVGNIQYF
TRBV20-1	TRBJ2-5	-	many	TGCAGTGCTAATCCCCCGTACCAAGAGACCCAGTACTTC	CSANPPYQETQYF
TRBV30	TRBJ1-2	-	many	TGTGCCTGGGGTATACGGGACGCAGCTAACTATGGCTACACCTTC	CAWGIRDAANYGYTF
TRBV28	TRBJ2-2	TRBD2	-	TGTGCCAGCAGTTTGCTAGCGGCTTCGGGAGGGGAGCTGTTTTTT	CASSLLAASGGELFF
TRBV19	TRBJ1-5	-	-	TGTGCCAGTAGTACCTGGGACGGGAATCAGCCCCAGCATTTT	CASSTWDGNQPQHF
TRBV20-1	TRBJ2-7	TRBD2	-	TGCAGTGCAATAGCGGGAGGGCCTTCCTACGAGCAGTACTTC	CSAIAGGPSYEQYF
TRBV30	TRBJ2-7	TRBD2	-	TGTGCCTGGAGATTGCCGGGACTAAGCTACGAGCAGTACTTC	CAWRLPGLSYEQYF
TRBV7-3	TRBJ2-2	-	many	TGTGCCAGCAGCCTTGCCCCGGAGAACACCGGGGAGCTGTTTTTT	CASSLAPENTGELFF
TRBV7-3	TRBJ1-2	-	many	TGTGCCAGCAGCTCCCGGACAGCTGATGGCTACACCTTC	CASSSRTADGYTF
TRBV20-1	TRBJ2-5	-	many	TGCAGTGCTGGGAAGGTGGGGAGACAAGAGACCCAGTACTTC	CSAGKVGRQETQYF
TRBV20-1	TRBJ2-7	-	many	TGCAGTGCTAGAGGGGACCAACCCGAGCAGTACTTC	CSARGDQPEQYF
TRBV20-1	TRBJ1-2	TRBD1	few	TGCAGTGCTAGCCCGGGACAGAACTATGGCTACACCTTC	CSASPGQNYGYTF
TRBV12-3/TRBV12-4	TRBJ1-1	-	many	TGTGCCAGCAGTATTCGACACAGGAGCACTGAAGCTTTCTTT	CASSIRHRSTEAFF
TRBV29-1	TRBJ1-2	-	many	TGCAGCGTTCTCTTCATCCCGCCTAGTTGGATGAAAAACTATGGCTACACCTTC	CSVLFIPPSWMKNYGYTF
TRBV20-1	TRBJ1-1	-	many	TGCAGTGCCTTTACACCCAACACTGAAGCTTTCTTT	CSAFTPNTEAFF
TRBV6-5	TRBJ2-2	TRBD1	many	TGTGCCAGCACCATCGGGACAGGTGGCACCGGGGAGCTGTTTTTT	CASTIGTGGTGELFF
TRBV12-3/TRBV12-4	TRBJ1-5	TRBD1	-	TGTGCCAGCAGAGCCGACAGGGACCTAGGGCCCCAGCATTTT	CASRADRDLGPQHF
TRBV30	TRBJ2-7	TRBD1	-	TGTGCCTGGGGGACAGGGGTTGCCGAGCAGTACTTC	CAWGTGVAEQYF
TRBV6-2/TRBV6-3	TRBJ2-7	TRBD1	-	TGTGCCAGCAGCCGCGCCGGGACAGGGTTCGGCGAGCAGTACTTC	CASSRAGTGFGEQYF
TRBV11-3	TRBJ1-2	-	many	TGTGCCAGCAGCTTTCAGGGTCAGGATGGCTACACCTTC	CASSFQGQDGYTF
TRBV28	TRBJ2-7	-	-	TGTGCCAGCAGGACCCCACGTGAGCAGTACTTC	CASRTPREQYF
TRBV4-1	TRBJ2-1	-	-	TGCGCCAGCAGCCAGGAACAGGGCAATGAGCAGTTCTTC	CASSQEQGNEQFF
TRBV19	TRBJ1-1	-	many	TGTGCCAGTAGTGTCTGGAACACTGAAGCTTTCTTT	CASSVWNTEAFF
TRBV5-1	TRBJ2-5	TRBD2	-	TGCGCCAGCAGCTATTATGGGACTAGCGGGGGGGCCGGAGAGACCCAGTACTTC	CASSYYGTSGGAGETQYF
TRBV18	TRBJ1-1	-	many	TGTGCCAGCTCCCCTCTCGGGTCTGAAGCTTTCTTT	CASSPLGSEAFF
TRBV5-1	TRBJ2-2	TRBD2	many	TGCGCCAGCAGCGAACTAGCGGAGAACACCGGGGAGCTGTTTTTT	CASSELAENTGELFF